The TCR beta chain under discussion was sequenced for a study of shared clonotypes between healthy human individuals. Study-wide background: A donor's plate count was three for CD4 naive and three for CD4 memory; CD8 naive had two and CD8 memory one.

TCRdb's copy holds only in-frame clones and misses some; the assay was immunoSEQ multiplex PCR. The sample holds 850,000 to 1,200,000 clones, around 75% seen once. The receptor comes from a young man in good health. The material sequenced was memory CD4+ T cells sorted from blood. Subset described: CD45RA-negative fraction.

The DNA for the CDR3 is TGTGCCAGCAGCCAAGAACAGGGCAACTCCGGGGCCAACGTCCTGACTTTC. Translating it yields CASSQEQGNSGANVLTF. V is TRBV4-2 and J is TRBJ2-6, with TRBD1 as a possible D gene (6 bases). The V end was cut by 0 bases, the J end by 4 bases, with 13 bases between. CDR1 and CDR2 (germline): LGHNA, YNFKEQ. The CDR3 contains 17 residues.